Below, 24 T cell receptor beta chains from the same sample are listed, as sequenced in a study of blood T cell repertoires in COVID-19. Profiling relied on immunoSEQ multiplex PCR, and the TCRdb table lists in-frame clones only, not all of them. The table lists roughly 500,000 clones, over 75% of them singletons. The sequenced material came from PBMCs or T cells enriched from blood (not recorded which). The receptor set was obtained from a woman in her 40s who had recovered from COVID-19.

This clone was counted a single time. The chain combines TRBV27 with TRBJ2-1; 10 positions agree with TRBD2. V dropped 3 bases and J dropped 2; count of bases not matched to a gene: 10. This CDR3 is 18 amino acids long. Per the germline V gene, CDR1 is MNHEY and CDR2 is SMNVEV (reference sequence). CDR3: CASSLVGWLAGAYNEQFF. The DNA of the CDR3 is TGTGCCAGCAGTTTGGTCGGGTGGCTAGCGGGAGCCTACAATGAGCAGTTCTTC.

The chain is built from TRBV11-2 and TRBJ1-1; D not resolved. Trimming pared 5 bases from V and 7 bases from J, leaving 11 bases between. Germline V gene lookup returns CDR1 SGHAT and CDR2 FQNNGV. The CDR3 spans 12 residues. The CDR3 reads CASSKRTIEAFF. The DNA for the CDR3 is TGTGCCAGCAGCAAAAGAACAATTGAAGCTTTCTTT.

The rearrangement links TRBV10-3 to TRBJ2-6; no reliable D call. V was trimmed by 6 bases and J by 0 bases, leaving 9 bases between them. The CDR3 totals 15 residues. The germline gives CDR1 ENHRY, CDR2 SYGVKD. CDR3 sequence reads: CAIRTEASGANVLTF. CDR3 nucleotides: TGTGCCATCAGGACTGAAGCCTCTGGGGCCAACGTCCTGACTTTC.

This chain connects TRBV10-3 to TRBJ2-4; maybe TRBD2 (6 bases). Trimming removed 10 bases at V and 3 bases at J, with 13 bases between. CDR1 is ENHRY, CDR2 SYGVKD, per germline. The CDR3 runs 13 residues. As DNA, the CDR3 is TGTGCCACTGGGGAGGTTGGCAAAAACATTCAGTACTTC. It is translated as CATGEVGKNIQYF.

The rearrangement links TRBV7-2 to TRBJ2-1; 7 nucleotides align to TRBD1. J lost 4 bases, V lost 5 bases, and 8 bases had no gene match. In germline, CDR1 is SGHTA, CDR2 FQGNSA. This CDR3 comprises 15 residues. Here the CDR3 reads CASSVGQVGYNEQFF. Written as DNA, the CDR3 is TGTGCCAGCAGCGTCGGACAGGTTGGTTACAATGAGCAGTTCTTC.

The chain is built from TRBV6-2 or TRBV6-3 and TRBJ2-7, with TRBD2 matching 10 bases. In germline, CDR1 is MNHEY, CDR2 SVGEGT. V dropped 4 bases and J dropped 6; count of bases not matched to a gene: 6. The CDR3 is 14 residues long. For the CDR3, the DNA is TGTGCCAGCAGTTCTAGCGGGAGATCCGGCGAGCAGTACTTC. Protein sequence: CASSSSGRSGEQYF.

V usage is TRBV2 and J usage is TRBJ2-5; D is undetermined. In germline, CDR1 is SNHLY, CDR2 FYNNEI. The V gene lost 3 bases and the J gene lost 4 bases, with 9 bases spanning the gap. This CDR3 contains 13 residues. CDR3 sequence (DNA): TGTGCCAGCAGTGACTCGCGCTTAGAGACCCAGTACTTC. Translation: CASSDSRLETQYF. Full variable domain (outside the CDR3, taken from reference TRBV2 and TRBJ2-5): EPEVTQTPSHQVTQMGQEVILRCVPISNHLYFYWYRQILGQKVEFLVSFYNNEISEKSEIFDDQFSVERPDGSNFTLKIRSTKLEDSAMYFCASSDSRLETQYFGPGTRLLVL.

This clone occurred once. The chain is built from TRBV12-3 or TRBV12-4 and TRBJ2-7; TRBD1 is a possible D gene (6 bases). This CDR3 comprises 12 residues. V lost 3 bases, J lost 10 bases, and 13 bases lay in between. Written as DNA, the CDR3 is TGTGCCAGCAGTTTTTCGGACAGTCGTCAGTACTTC. Protein sequence: CASSFSDSRQYF.

The V and J genes are TRBV5-1 and TRBJ1-3; 8 nucleotides match TRBD1. V was clipped by 5 bases and J by 4 bases; unmatched bases: 11. The CDR3 length is 16 residues. Germline V gene lookup returns CDR1 SGHRS and CDR2 YFSETQ. This chain's CDR3 is CASSLPTGGEGNTIYF. CDR3 DNA: TGCGCCAGCAGTTTGCCTACAGGGGGAGAAGGAAACACCATATATTTT.

The chain couples TRBV7-2 to TRBJ2-7; 7 bases are a match to TRBD2. From germline, CDR1 is SGHTA and CDR2 FQGNSA. V dropped 2 bases and J dropped 3; count of bases not matched to a gene: 4. The CDR3 has 14 residues. In DNA, the CDR3 is TGTGCCAGCAGCTTAAGTGGGGAGGGCTACGAGCAGTACTTC. This translates into CASSLSGEGYEQYF.

V and J are TRBV11-3 and TRBJ2-5; the match to TRBD2 covers 10 bases. V shed 0 bases, J shed 5 bases, and the junction held 12 bases outside the gene matches. The germline CDR1 and CDR2 sequences are SGHNT and YENEEA. The CDR3 consists of 18 residues. The CDR3 nucleotides read TGTGCCAGCAGCTTAGAGGCTAGCGGGGGAACAAGCAGGGAGACCCAGTACTTC. Translation gives CASSLEASGGTSRETQYF.

CDR3 in DNA: TGCAGCGGGCTGATGACAGGGGGCTATGGCTACACCTTC. This sequence encodes CSGLMTGGYGYTF. This chain connects TRBV29-1 to TRBJ1-2, with 9 bases that match TRBD1. The V and J ends lost 7 bases and 4 bases, in that order; junction bases with no gene match: 7. This CDR3 comprises 13 residues. Germline CDR1 SQVTM, CDR2 ANQGSEA.

CDR3 sequence (DNA): TGTGCCAGCAGCTTAGCGGTGGGTAGCGGCTACACCTTC. Encoded protein: CASSLAVGSGYTF. The chain links TRBV7-8 to TRBJ1-2; no clear D gene. The CDR3 is 13 residues long. CDR1 and CDR2 (germline): SGHVS, FQNEAQ. Trimming removed 0 bases at V and 8 bases at J, with 10 bases between.

The chain's CDR3 is CASSSMPGTQYF. In nucleotides, the CDR3 is TGTGCCAGCAGCTCAATGCCGGGGACCCAGTACTTC. The chain carries TRBV11-2 and TRBJ2-5; D is unresolved. CDR1 SGHAT and CDR2 FQNNGV come from the germline V gene. This CDR3 is 12 amino acids long. V was trimmed by 4 bases and J by 7 bases, leaving 10 bases between them.

The rearrangement joins TRBV6-2 or TRBV6-3 to TRBJ2-5; tentatively, D is TRBD1 (6 bases). V gave up 6 bases and J gave up 2 bases, with 13 bases separating them. Germline V gene data show CDR1 as MNHEY and CDR2 as SVGEGT. This CDR3 region has 14 residues. Written as DNA, the CDR3 is TGTGCCAGCAGCGACGGGACACCTCAAGAGACCCAGTACTTC. Translated: CASSDGTPQETQYF.

V and J are TRBV4-2 and TRBJ2-1, with TRBD2 matching over 12 bases. The V and J ends lost 4 bases and 3 bases, in that order; junction bases with no gene match: 4. The germline CDR1 and CDR2 sequences are LGHNA and YNFKEQ. CDR3 size: 16 residues. This CDR3 reads CASSRGLAGYYNEQFF. DNA for the CDR3: TGTGCCAGCAGCCGAGGACTAGCGGGATACTACAATGAGCAGTTCTTC.

This clone has just a few counts. This chain joins TRBV14 and TRBJ1-1, with D perhaps TRBD1 (6 bases). CDR1 is SGHDN and CDR2 is FVKESK in the germline V gene. The CDR3 sequence is 15 residues long. Trimming left V 1 base short and J 0 bases short, with 9 bases between. This chain's CDR3 is CASSQGQALNTEAFF. CDR3 bases: TGTGCCAGCAGCCAAGGACAGGCACTGAACACTGAAGCTTTCTTT.

Of note for this clone: A much larger clone lies a single base off, so this may be a read error. The chain recombines TRBV7-9 with TRBJ2-3, with TRBD2 matching 9 bases. Losses at the gene ends were 1 base for V and 2 bases for J; bases not matched to a gene: 1. Germline CDR1 is SEHNR and CDR2 is FQNEAQ (reference sequence). The CDR3 sequence is 15 residues long. The CDR3 nucleotides are TGTGCCAGCAGCTTAGGACTAGCGGACACAGATACGCAGTATTTT. This encodes CASSLGLADTDTQYF. Filled out from reference TRBV7-9 and TRBJ2-3, the complete variable domain reads DTGVSQNPRHKITKRGQNVTFRCDPISEHNRLYWYRQTLGQGPEFLTYFQNEAQLEKSRLLSDRFSAERPKGSFSTLEIQRTEQGDSAMYLCASSLGLADTDTQYFGPGTRLTVL.

This clone was seen a single time. This chain joins TRBV27 and TRBJ1-1, with TRBD1 as a possible D gene (6 bases). In germline, CDR1 is MNHEY, CDR2 SMNVEV (reference sequence). This CDR3 comprises 14 residues. With 0 bases removed from V and 4 bases from J, the gap between germline ends came to 9 bases. Here the CDR3 DNA reads TGTGCCAGCAGTTTATCGCAGGGGCCCACTGAAGCTTTCTTT. This gives the protein CASSLSQGPTEAFF.

The chain recombines TRBV28 with TRBJ2-1; D is possibly TRBD1 (6 bases). CDR1 MDHEN and CDR2 SYDVKM come from the germline V gene. The CDR3 totals 15 residues. V was trimmed by 4 bases and J by 4 bases, leaving 14 bases between them. The CDR3 DNA reads TGTGCCAGCAGTTATACACAGGGATTTTACAATGAGCAGTTCTTC. Protein sequence: CASSYTQGFYNEQFF. Filled out from reference TRBV28 and TRBJ2-1, the complete variable domain reads DVKVTQSSRYLVKRTGEKVFLECVQDMDHENMFWYRQDPGLGLRLIYFSYDVKMKEKGDIPEGYSVSREKKERFSLILESASTNQTSMYLCASSYTQGFYNEQFFGPGTRLTVL.

The chain links TRBV7-2 to TRBJ2-7; the D gene is possibly TRBD2 (5 bases). Germline V gene lookup returns CDR1 SGHTA and CDR2 FQGNSA. The CDR3 covers 14 residues. Trimming cost V 1 base and J 7 bases, with 14 bases left between them. CDR3 coding DNA: TGTGCCAGCAGCTTAGGTCTAGCTCTCCGGGAGCAGTACTTC. This sequence encodes CASSLGLALREQYF.

The CDR3 reads CASSLGQDPAFF. CDR3 bases: TGTGCCAGCAGCCTAGGGCAGGATCCGGCTTTCTTT. The V gene is TRBV7-9, the J gene TRBJ1-1; D is ambiguous. The germline V gene encodes CDR1 SEHNR and CDR2 FQNEAQ (reference sequence). V lost 5 bases to trimming and J lost 11 bases, with 15 bases between them. The CDR3 has 12 residues. Using reference TRBV7-9 and TRBJ1-1 for the parts outside the CDR3, the full variable domain is DTGVSQNPRHKITKRGQNVTFRCDPISEHNRLYWYRQTLGQGPEFLTYFQNEAQLEKSRLLSDRFSAERPKGSFSTLEIQRTEQGDSAMYLCASSLGQDPAFFGQGTRLTVV.

J is TRBJ2-7 and V is TRBV7-9; TRBD1 agrees at 9 bases. V gave up 6 bases and J gave up 4 bases; unmatched junction bases: 10. The CDR3 is made up of 15 amino acids. Germline V lookup: CDR1 SEHNR, CDR2 FQNEAQ (reference sequence). The CDR3 region is CASSLTGGASYEQYF. CDR3 nucleotide sequence: TGTGCCAGCAGTCTTACAGGGGGCGCCTCTTACGAGCAGTACTTC.

This clone was observed a single time. V usage is TRBV27 and J usage is TRBJ1-2; D is possibly TRBD1 (5 bases). The CDR3 has 14 residues. The V gene lost 5 bases and the J gene lost 4 bases, with 14 bases spanning the gap. CDR1 and CDR2 from the germline V gene are MNHEY and SMNVEV (reference sequence). The CDR3 nucleotides are TGTGCCAGCAGTCCGTCGGTGGGGGGCTATGGCTACACCTTC. Translated, it gives CASSPSVGGYGYTF.